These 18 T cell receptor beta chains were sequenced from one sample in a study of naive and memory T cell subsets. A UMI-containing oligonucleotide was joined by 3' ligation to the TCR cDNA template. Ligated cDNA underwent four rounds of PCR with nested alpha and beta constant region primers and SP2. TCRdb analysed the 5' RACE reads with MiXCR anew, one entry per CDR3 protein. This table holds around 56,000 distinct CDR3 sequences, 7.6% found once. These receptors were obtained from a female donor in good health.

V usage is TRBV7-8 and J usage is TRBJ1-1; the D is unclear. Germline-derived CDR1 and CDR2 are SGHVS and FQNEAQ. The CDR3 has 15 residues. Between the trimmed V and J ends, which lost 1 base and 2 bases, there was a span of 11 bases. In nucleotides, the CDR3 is TGTGCCAGCAGCTTAGTAGGAGGCGTCAACACTGAAGCTTTCTTT. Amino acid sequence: CASSLVGGVNTEAFF.

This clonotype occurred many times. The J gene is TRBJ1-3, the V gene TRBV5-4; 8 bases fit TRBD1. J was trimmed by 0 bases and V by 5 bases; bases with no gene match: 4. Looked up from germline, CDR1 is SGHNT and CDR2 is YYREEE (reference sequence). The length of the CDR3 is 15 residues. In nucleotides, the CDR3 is TGTGCCAGCAGGCAAGACAGGGGCTCTGGAAACACCATATATTTT. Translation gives CASRQDRGSGNTIYF.

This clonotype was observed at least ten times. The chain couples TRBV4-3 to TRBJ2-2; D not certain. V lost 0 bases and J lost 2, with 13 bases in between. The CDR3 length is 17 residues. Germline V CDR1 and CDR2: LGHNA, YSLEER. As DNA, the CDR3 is TGCGCCAGCAGCCAAGATGACGTGAGCTACAACACCGGGGAGCTGTTTTTT. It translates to CASSQDDVSYNTGELFF.

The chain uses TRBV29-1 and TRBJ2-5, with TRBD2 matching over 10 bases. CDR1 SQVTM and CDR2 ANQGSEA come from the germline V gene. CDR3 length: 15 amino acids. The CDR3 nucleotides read TGCTGCGGTAGCGGGGGGCCTAACAGCCAAGAGACCCAGTACTTC. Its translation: CCGSGGPNSQETQYF.

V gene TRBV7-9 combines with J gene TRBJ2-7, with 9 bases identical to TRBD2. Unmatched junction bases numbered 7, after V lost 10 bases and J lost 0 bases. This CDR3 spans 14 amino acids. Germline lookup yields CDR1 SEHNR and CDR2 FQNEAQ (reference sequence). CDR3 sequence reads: CATERTSVSYEQYF. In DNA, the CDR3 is TGTGCCACCGAACGGACTAGCGTCTCCTACGAGCAGTACTTC.

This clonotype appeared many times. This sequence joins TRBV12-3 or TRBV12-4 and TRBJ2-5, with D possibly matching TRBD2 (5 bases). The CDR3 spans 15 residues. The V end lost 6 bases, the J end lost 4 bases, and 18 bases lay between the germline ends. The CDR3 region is CASRSRGAGPETQYF. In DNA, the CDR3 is TGTGCCAGCAGATCACGGGGAGCCGGGCCAGAGACCCAGTACTTC.

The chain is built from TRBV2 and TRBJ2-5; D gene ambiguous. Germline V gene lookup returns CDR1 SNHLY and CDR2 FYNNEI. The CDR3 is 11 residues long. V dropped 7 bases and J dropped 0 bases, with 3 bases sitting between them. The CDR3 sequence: CASKYQETQYF. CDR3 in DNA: TGTGCCAGCAAGTACCAAGAGACCCAGTACTTC.

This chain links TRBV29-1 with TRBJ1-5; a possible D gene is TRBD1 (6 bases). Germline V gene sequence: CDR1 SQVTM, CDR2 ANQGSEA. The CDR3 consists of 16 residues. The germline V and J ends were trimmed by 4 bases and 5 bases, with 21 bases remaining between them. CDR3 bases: TGCAGCGTTGCGGTGGGGGGCCCCGCACTTTATCAGCCCCAGCATTTT. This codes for CSVAVGGPALYQPQHF.

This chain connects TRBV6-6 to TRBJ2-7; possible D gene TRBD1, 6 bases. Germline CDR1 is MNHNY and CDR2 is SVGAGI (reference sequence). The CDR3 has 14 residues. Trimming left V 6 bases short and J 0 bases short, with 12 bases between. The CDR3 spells CASSRDTSSYEQYF. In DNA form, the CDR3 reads TGTGCCAGCAGCAGGGACACGAGCTCCTACGAGCAGTACTTC.

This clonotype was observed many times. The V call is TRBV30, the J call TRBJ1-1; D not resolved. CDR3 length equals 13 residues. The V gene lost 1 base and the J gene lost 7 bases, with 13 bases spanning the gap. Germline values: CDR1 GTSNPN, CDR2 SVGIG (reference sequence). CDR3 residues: CAWSASPMLEAFF. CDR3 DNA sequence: TGTGCCTGGAGTGCTTCCCCGATGCTTGAAGCTTTCTTT.

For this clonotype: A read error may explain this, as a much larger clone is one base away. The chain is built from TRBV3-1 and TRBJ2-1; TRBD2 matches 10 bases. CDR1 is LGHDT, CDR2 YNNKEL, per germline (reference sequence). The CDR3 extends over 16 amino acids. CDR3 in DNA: TGTGCCAGCAGCCACGCGAGCGGGGGGGCCTACAATGAGCAGATCTTC. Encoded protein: CASSHASGGAYNEQIF.

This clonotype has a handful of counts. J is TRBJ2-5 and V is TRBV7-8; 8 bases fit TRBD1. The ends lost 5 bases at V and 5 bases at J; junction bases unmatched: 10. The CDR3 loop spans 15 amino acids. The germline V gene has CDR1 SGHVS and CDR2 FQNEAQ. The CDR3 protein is CASSQYLDRGETQYF. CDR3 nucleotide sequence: TGTGCCAGCAGCCAATACCTCGACAGGGGCGAGACCCAGTACTTC.

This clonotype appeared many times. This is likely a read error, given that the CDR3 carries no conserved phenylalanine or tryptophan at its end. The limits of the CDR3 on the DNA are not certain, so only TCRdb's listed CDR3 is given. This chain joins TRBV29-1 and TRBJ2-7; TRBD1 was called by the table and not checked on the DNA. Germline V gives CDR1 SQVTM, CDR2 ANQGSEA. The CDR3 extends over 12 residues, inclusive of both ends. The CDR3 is CSVDEPGGPTFI.

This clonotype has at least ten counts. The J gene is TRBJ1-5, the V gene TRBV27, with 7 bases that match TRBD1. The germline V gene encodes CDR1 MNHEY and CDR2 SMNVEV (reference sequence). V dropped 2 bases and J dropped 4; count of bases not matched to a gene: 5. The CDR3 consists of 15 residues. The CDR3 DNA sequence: TGTGCCAGCAGTTTAACAGGGGTGGGTAATCAGCCCCAGCATTTT. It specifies CASSLTGVGNQPQHF.

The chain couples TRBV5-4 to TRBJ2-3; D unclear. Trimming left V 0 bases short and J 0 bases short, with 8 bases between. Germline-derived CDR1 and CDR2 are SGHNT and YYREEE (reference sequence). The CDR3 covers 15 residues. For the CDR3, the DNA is TGTGCCAGCAGCTTGGATCTGGGTAGCACAGATACGCAGTATTTT. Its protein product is CASSLDLGSTDTQYF.

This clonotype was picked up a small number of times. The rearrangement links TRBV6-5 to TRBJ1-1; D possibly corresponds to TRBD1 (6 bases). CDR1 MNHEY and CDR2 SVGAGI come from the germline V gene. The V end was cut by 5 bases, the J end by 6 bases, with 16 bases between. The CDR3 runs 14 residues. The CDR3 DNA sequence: TGTGCCAGCAGTACGACAGGAAAAGGGGCTGAAGCTTTCTTT. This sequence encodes CASSTTGKGAEAFF.

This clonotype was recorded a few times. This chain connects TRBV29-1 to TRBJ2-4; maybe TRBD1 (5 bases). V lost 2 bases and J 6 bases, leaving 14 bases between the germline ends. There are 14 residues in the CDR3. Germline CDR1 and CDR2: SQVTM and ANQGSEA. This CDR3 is CSVEIGAGLNIQYF. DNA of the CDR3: TGCAGCGTTGAAATTGGGGCAGGCTTAAACATTCAGTACTTC.

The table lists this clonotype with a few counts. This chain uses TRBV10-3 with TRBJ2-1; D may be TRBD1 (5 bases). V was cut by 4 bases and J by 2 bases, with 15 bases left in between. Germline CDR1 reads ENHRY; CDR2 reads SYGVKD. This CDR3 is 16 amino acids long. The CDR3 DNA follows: TGTGCCATCAGTGCCATCAAACAGGTCACCTACAATGAGCAGTTCTTC. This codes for CAISAIKQVTYNEQFF.